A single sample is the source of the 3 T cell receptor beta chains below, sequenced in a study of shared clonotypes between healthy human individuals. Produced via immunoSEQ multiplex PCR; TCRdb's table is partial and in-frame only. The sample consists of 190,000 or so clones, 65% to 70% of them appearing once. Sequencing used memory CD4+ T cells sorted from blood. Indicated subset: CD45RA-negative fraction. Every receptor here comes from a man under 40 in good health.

The CDR3 spells CASSSSPAGQVGYGYTF. The CDR3 bases are TGTGCCAGCAGCTCGAGTCCCGCAGGGCAGGTTGGCTATGGCTACACCTTC. This chain connects TRBV5-6 to TRBJ1-2; the D gene is possibly TRBD1 (5 bases). V lost 3 bases and J lost 4, with 22 bases in between. Germline loops: CDR1 SGHDT, CDR2 YYEEEE. The CDR3 consists of 17 residues.

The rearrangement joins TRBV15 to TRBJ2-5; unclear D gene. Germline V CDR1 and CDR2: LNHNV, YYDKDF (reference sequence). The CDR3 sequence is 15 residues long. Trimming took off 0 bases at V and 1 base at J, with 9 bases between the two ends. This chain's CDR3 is CATSRDLTAQETQYF. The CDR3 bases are TGTGCCACCAGCAGAGATTTAACAGCCCAAGAGACCCAGTACTTC.

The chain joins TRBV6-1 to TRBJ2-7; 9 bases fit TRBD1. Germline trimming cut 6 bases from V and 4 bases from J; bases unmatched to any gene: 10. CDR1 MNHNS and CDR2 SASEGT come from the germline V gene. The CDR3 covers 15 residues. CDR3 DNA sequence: TGTGCCAGCAGAGTTACAGGGGGCGAAGGATACGAGCAGTACTTC. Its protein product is CASRVTGGEGYEQYF.